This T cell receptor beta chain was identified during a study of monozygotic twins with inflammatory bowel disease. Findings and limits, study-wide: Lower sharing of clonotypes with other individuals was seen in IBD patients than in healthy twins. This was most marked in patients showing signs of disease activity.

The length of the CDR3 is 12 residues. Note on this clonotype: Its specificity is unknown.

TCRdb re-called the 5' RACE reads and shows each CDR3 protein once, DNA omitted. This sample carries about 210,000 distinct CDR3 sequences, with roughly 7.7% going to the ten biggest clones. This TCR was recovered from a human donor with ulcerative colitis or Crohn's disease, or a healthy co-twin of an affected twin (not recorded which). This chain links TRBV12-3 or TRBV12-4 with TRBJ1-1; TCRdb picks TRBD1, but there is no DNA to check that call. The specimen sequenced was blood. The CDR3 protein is CASLPGGAEAFF.